This is a list of T cell receptor beta chains from one sample in a study of T cell responses to AZD1222 COVID-19 vaccine. The repertoire was sequenced with immunoSEQ multiplex PCR; TCRdb's copy has only in-frame clones and lacks some. Of roughly 140,000 clones detected, roughly 90% appear once; the ten largest clones hold 1.7%. Sequenced here: peripheral blood, sampled on day 0 of AZD1222 vaccination. These TCRs come from an adult in good health. The CDR3 runs from the conserved cysteine through the conserved F or W. A D gene is named only where the DNA matches it firmly. Where a row states a size, it is once, few, many or the class of an expanded clone; other rows omit it.

>.|.|TRBJ2-7|TRBV7-8
TGTGCCAGCAGCTTGACAGCGAGGACCTACGAGCAGTACTTC
CASSLTARTYEQYF
>TRBD1|.|TRBJ2-5|TRBV4-1
TGCGCCAGCAGCGCAACAGGGGGTGAGACCCAGTACTTC
CASSATGGETQYF
>.|.|TRBJ2-7|TRBV2
TGTGCCAGCAGGTCCGGGGTGTACTACGAGCAGTACTTC
CASRSGVYYEQYF
>.|once|TRBJ2-3|TRBV4-1
TGCGCCAGCAGCGTGCACGGTACGCAGTATTTT
CASSVHGTQYF
>.|.|TRBJ1-2|TRBV4-1
TGCGCCAGCAGCCAAGTAGGGCAGGGGCTCTATGGCTACACCTTC
CASSQVGQGLYGYTF
>TRBD2|.|TRBJ2-3|TRBV5-1
TGCGCCAGCAGCTTGCCTAGCGGGAATACAGATACGCAGTATTTT
CASSLPSGNTDTQYF
>TRBD2|.|TRBJ2-7|TRBV5-1
TGCGCCAGCAGCCGCCGTGGAAGCGGGACTACCTACGAGCAGTACTTC
CASSRRGSGTTYEQYF
>TRBD1|.|TRBJ1-3|TRBV7-6
TGTGCCAGCAGCAAAGAGACAGGGACCTCTGGAAACACCATATATTTT
CASSKETGTSGNTIYF
>.|.|TRBJ2-7|TRBV5-5
TGTGCCAGCAGCTACCGGGACGGGGCCTACGAGCAGTACTTC
CASSYRDGAYEQYF
>TRBD1|.|TRBJ1-3|TRBV7-9
TGTGCCAGCAGCTTAGTAGGGGGCGCGGGTTTTGGAAACACCATATATTTT
CASSLVGGAGFGNTIYF
>.|.|TRBJ1-1|TRBV6-6
TGTGCCAGCAGTCAGGGGAACACTGAAGCTTTCTTT
CASSQGNTEAFF
>.|.|TRBJ1-2|TRBV19
TGTGCCAGTAGTTTGGCAGGGAATGGCTACACCTTC
CASSLAGNGYTF
>TRBD2|.|TRBJ2-1|TRBV7-2
TGTGCCAGCCAAGGTGGCGGGAGTTTGTATGAGCAGTTCTTC
CASQGGGSLYEQFF
>.|.|TRBJ2-7|TRBV5-1
TGCGCCAGCAGCTTGAGTCCGGCCCAGCCCTACGAGCAGTACTTC
CASSLSPAQPYEQYF
>.|.|TRBJ1-1|TRBV10-3
TGTGCCATCAGTGAGGGGGCAACGAACACTGAAGCTTTCTTT
CAISEGATNTEAFF
>.|once|TRBJ2-2|TRBV5-1
TGCGCCAGCAGCTTGGCCGCAAGGGATAAGGGCGGGGAGCTGTTTTTT
CASSLAARDKGGELFF
>TRBD1|.|TRBJ2-7|TRBV19
TGTGCCACCACCTTGAGGGACAGGGGATACGAGCAGTACTTC
CATTLRDRGYEQYF
>.|.|TRBJ1-1|TRBV5-1
TGCGCCAGCAGCTTTTCCGGGTTTGACACTGAAGCTTTCTTT
CASSFSGFDTEAFF
>TRBD1|.|TRBJ1-2|TRBV5-1
TGCGCCAGCAGCCGGCCGGACAGGGGGCTTGGCTACACCTTC
CASSRPDRGLGYTF
>.|.|TRBJ1-2|TRBV7-3
TGTGCCAGCAGCTCCAGTGGGGCAGGTCGAACTGGCTACACCTTC
CASSSSGAGRTGYTF
>TRBD2|.|TRBJ2-2|TRBV5-1
TGCGCCAGCAGCTCCCCAGCGGGAGATACCGGGGAGCTGTTTTTT
CASSSPAGDTGELFF
>TRBD1|.|TRBJ2-4|TRBV5-1
TGCGCCAGCAGCCAGGGGGACCGGTTAGCCAAAAACATTCAGTACTTC
CASSQGDRLAKNIQYF
>.|once|TRBJ1-1|TRBV2
TGTGCCAGCAGTGTAGGACCAACGCCTGAAGCTTTCTTT
CASSVGPTPEAFF
>TRBD1|.|TRBJ2-3|TRBV4-1
TGCGCCAGCAGCCACCGACAGGGCCTACGGGATACGCAGTATTTT
CASSHRQGLRDTQYF
>.|once|TRBJ1-2|TRBV24-1
TGTGCCACCTCGTCGTGGCAGAACTATGGCTACACCTTC
CATSSWQNYGYTF
>.|few|TRBJ2-7|TRBV6-5
TGTGCCAGCAGTCCCTACAGGGTAAGACCCTACGAGCAGTACTTC
CASSPYRVRPYEQYF
>.|once|TRBJ2-3|TRBV7-2
TGTGCCAGCAGCCTAGGAGACTCCCGAACAGATACGCAGTATTTT
CASSLGDSRTDTQYF
>.|.|TRBJ1-2|TRBV5-5
TGTGCCAGCAGCTCCACTTCCGGGACGGCTAACTATGGCTACACCTTC
CASSSTSGTANYGYTF
>.|once|TRBJ2-7|TRBV6-1
TGTGCCAGCAGTGAAAGCGGCGAGATCCGCGAGCAGTACTTC
CASSESGEIREQYF
>.|.|TRBJ1-6|TRBV2
TGTGCCAGCAGAGGGACAACCTATAATTCACCCCTCCACTTT
CASRGTTYNSPLHF
>.|.|TRBJ2-1|TRBV6-4
TGTGCCAGCAGTGCGGGACTTCTCTCCAATGAGCAGTTCTTC
CASSAGLLSNEQFF
>.|.|TRBJ2-5|TRBV9
TGTGCCAGCAGCGGGACCGGCGCATGGGGAACGACCCAGTACTTC
CASSGTGAWGTTQYF
>.|.|TRBJ1-2|TRBV3-1/TRBV3-2
TGTGCCAGCAGCCAAGACAGGGAGGGTGGCTATGGCTACACCTTC
CASSQDREGGYGYTF
>TRBD1|.|TRBJ1-1|TRBV5-4
TGTGCCAGCAGCTCCGGACAGGGATTGAACACTGAAGCTTTCTTT
CASSSGQGLNTEAFF
>.|.|TRBJ1-4|TRBV7-9
TGTGCCAGCAGCTTAGCGCAAAGAGGTGGGCTGTTTTTT
CASSLAQRGGLFF
>.|.|TRBJ2-5|TRBV2
TGTGCCAGCAGATGGGGGACAACCGGCTCGGAGACCCAGTACTTC
CASRWGTTGSETQYF
>.|.|TRBJ1-2|TRBV9
TGTGCCAGCAGCTCCCGCCCAGGAGCTCCAAGGGGCTACACCTTC
CASSSRPGAPRGYTF
>.|.|TRBJ2-3|TRBV9
TGTGCCAGCAGCGCGGCTCCCACGGATACGCAGTATTTT
CASSAAPTDTQYF
>.|.|TRBJ2-1|TRBV7-9
TGTGCCAGCAGCTTAGTGGGAGTTGAGCAGTTCTTC
CASSLVGVEQFF
>.|.|TRBJ1-1|TRBV19
TGTGCCAGTAGACCGCAGGGGTGGACTGAAGCTTTCTTT
CASRPQGWTEAFF
>.|.|TRBJ2-6|TRBV28
TGTGCCAGCAGTTTTAGTCTTAGGGGCACACCGGCCAACGTCCTGACTTTC
CASSFSLRGTPANVLTF
>.|.|TRBJ2-5|TRBV11-2
TGTGCCAGCAGGGACAACCAAGAGACCCAGTACTTC
CASRDNQETQYF
>.|.|TRBJ1-1|TRBV2
TGTGCCAGCAGTGAAGCGAGGGCGGAACGCCCTCGTAACACTGAAGCTTTCTTT
CASSEARAERPRNTEAFF
>.|.|TRBJ1-4|TRBV5-5
TGTGCCAGCAGCCCCCTTAGACCAACTAATGAAAAACTGTTTTTT
CASSPLRPTNEKLFF
>.|.|TRBJ2-6|TRBV5-4
TGTGCCAGCAGCTTGAGGTCTGGGGCCAACGTCCTGACTTTC
CASSLRSGANVLTF
>.|.|TRBJ2-1|TRBV27
TGTGCCAGCAGCCTGGGCTACAATGAGCAGTTCTTC
CASSLGYNEQFF
>TRBD2|few|TRBJ2-3|TRBV7-7
TGTGCCAGCAGCTTAGGTGCGGGAGGGAGCACAGATACGCAGTATTTT
CASSLGAGGSTDTQYF
>.|.|TRBJ1-1|TRBV11-2
TGTGCCAGCAGCTCATCACTAGGCACTGAAGCTTTCTTT
CASSSSLGTEAFF
>TRBD2|.|TRBJ2-4|TRBV24-1
TGTGCCACCAGTCTGGGACTAGCGGTAGCCAAAAACATTCAGTACTTC
CATSLGLAVAKNIQYF
>.|.|TRBJ2-7|TRBV7-2
TGTGCCAGCAGCACCCTGAATGAGGGTGGGCAGTACTTC
CASSTLNEGGQYF
>.|.|TRBJ1-5|TRBV10-2
TGCGCCAGCAGTGAGTTATTGGACAGAGCTCAGCCCCAGCATTTT
CASSELLDRAQPQHF
>.|.|TRBJ1-1|TRBV15
TGTGCAATATCTTTTGACAGGAACACTGAAGCTTTCTTT
CAISFDRNTEAFF
>TRBD2|.|TRBJ2-2|TRBV14
TGTGCCAGCAGCCTAAGGACTAGCGGAAACACCGGGGAGCTGTTTTTT
CASSLRTSGNTGELFF
>.|.|TRBJ1-2|TRBV9
TGTGCCAGCAGCGTCGGACACCCTTTCTATGGCTACACCTTC
CASSVGHPFYGYTF